A single sample gave rise to the 13 T cell receptor beta chains below, sequenced in a study of PD-1 blockade in classical Hodgkin lymphoma. This table comes from immunoSEQ multiplex PCR, and its TCRdb copy is limited to in-frame clones, with some not included. The sample consists of some 96,000 clones, 80% to 90% of them appearing once. All the patients suffered relapse after autologous stem cell transplantation, and brentuximab vedotin exposure differed. The sample consisted of peripheral blood mononuclear cells (PBMCs), taken before the second cycle of nivolumab. The receptor source for this set is a human donor with classical Hodgkin lymphoma.

The V gene is TRBV5-1, the J gene TRBJ1-2; a possible D gene is TRBD1 (6 bases). Looked up from germline, CDR1 is SGHRS and CDR2 is YFSETQ. V was shortened by 5 bases and J by 2 bases, with 10 bases between the two germline ends. This CDR3 is 13 amino acids long. As DNA, the CDR3 is TGCGCCAGCAGGGACAGCCTAAACTATGGCTACACCTTC. Residues: CASRDSLNYGYTF.

This rearrangement joins TRBV5-1 to TRBJ2-1; maybe TRBD1 (6 bases). V was shortened by 1 base and J by 5 bases, with 13 bases between the two germline ends. There are 15 residues in the CDR3. Germline CDR1 reads SGHRS; CDR2 reads YFSETQ. DNA of the CDR3: TGCGCCAGCAGCTTGTTAGGACAGCCACACAATGAGCAGTTCTTC. Translating gives CASSLLGQPHNEQFF.

The V call is TRBV5-1, the J call TRBJ2-2; D might be TRBD2 (5 bases). CDR1 and CDR2 from the germline V gene are SGHRS and YFSETQ. The V end was cut by 3 bases, the J end by 1 base, with 13 bases between. This CDR3 is built from 16 residues. Here the CDR3 DNA reads TGCGCCAGCAGCTCCACGCAAGCGGAGAACACCGGGGAGCTGTTTTTT. This codes for CASSSTQAENTGELFF.

This chain joins TRBV5-1 and TRBJ1-1; TRBD1 is a possible D gene (6 bases). Germline V gives CDR1 SGHRS, CDR2 YFSETQ. The CDR3 has 14 residues. The ends were cut back, 4 bases at V and 4 bases at J, with 14 bases in the middle. The CDR3 is CASSPEGGITEAFF. In nucleotides, the CDR3 is TGCGCCAGCAGCCCCGAGGGGGGAATCACTGAAGCTTTCTTT.

V is TRBV10-3 and J is TRBJ1-5; no reliable D call. The germline CDR1 and CDR2 sequences are ENHRY and SYGVKD. This CDR3 has 13 amino acids. Trimming stripped 2 bases from V and 7 bases from J, with 9 bases between. CDR3 nucleotides: TGTGCCATCAGTGAGGGGGTCGAACAGCCCCAGCATTTT. Amino acid sequence: CAISEGVEQPQHF.

The chain uses TRBV7-2 and TRBJ2-1; TRBD1 or TRBD2 may be the D gene (5 bases each). The length of the CDR3 is 14 residues. Trimming left V 8 bases short and J 9 bases short, with 20 bases between. Per the germline V gene, CDR1 is SGHTA and CDR2 is FQGNSA. The CDR3 nucleotides read TGTGCCAGCGAGGGGAGCGACAAGGCCTTTGAGCAGTTCTTC. Amino acids: CASEGSDKAFEQFF.

This chain connects TRBV18 to TRBJ2-7; 7 positions agree with TRBD2. J gave up 3 bases and V 3 bases, and 5 bases lay outside the gene matches. This CDR3 contains 14 residues. Germline assignment: CDR1 KGHSH and CDR2 LQKENI. CDR3: CASSPGRGNYEQYF. For the CDR3, the DNA is TGTGCCAGCTCACCGGGGCGGGGGAACTACGAGCAGTACTTC.

This chain uses TRBV10-3 with TRBJ1-2; no clear D gene. V dropped 8 bases and J dropped 2 bases, with 15 bases sitting between them. Germline CDR1 and CDR2: ENHRY and SYGVKD. There are 14 residues in the CDR3. This chain's CDR3 is CAIRGWADNYGYTF. Written as DNA, the CDR3 is TGTGCCATCCGGGGTTGGGCGGACAACTATGGCTACACCTTC.

The gene calls are TRBV6-5 and TRBJ1-2; D might be TRBD1 (6 bases). The ends were cut back, 5 bases at V and 7 bases at J, with 14 bases in the middle. Per germline, CDR1 MNHEY and CDR2 SVGAGI. The CDR3 loop spans 13 amino acids. The CDR3 protein is CASSRGQGLGYTF. CDR3 DNA sequence: TGTGCCAGCAGTCGGGGGCAGGGACTTGGCTACACCTTC.

As DNA, the CDR3 is TGTGCCAGCAGCTTAAACAGGGGAGGCCAGCCCCAGCATTTT. It encodes CASSLNRGGQPQHF. V is TRBV5-4 and J is TRBJ1-5, with 7 positions matching TRBD1. The CDR3 spans 14 residues. Germline CDR1 reads SGHNT; CDR2 reads YYREEE (reference sequence). The J segment lost 7 bases and the V segment lost 2 bases, leaving 6 bases of the junction unmatched. The full variable domain, its missing parts supplied by reference TRBV5-4 and TRBJ1-5, is ETGVTQSPTHLIKTRGQQVTLRCSSQSGHNTVSWYQQALGQGPQFIFQYYREEENGRGNFPPRFSGLQFPNYSSELNVNALELDDSALYLCASSLNRGGQPQHFGDGTRLSIL.

This rearrangement joins TRBV19 to TRBJ2-7; 7 nucleotides match TRBD2. From germline, CDR1 is LNHDA and CDR2 SQIVND (reference sequence). V lost 4 bases and J lost 0; bases outside the gene matches: 9. The length of the CDR3 is 16 residues. In DNA, the CDR3 is TGTGCCAGTAGTACGCCTGGGCGCGGGAGCTCCTACGAGCAGTACTTC. Translating gives CASSTPGRGSSYEQYF. Full variable domain (rest looked up from reference TRBV19 and TRBJ2-7): DGGITQSPKYLFRKEGQNVTLSCEQNLNHDAMYWYRQDPGQGLRLIYYSQIVNDFQKGDIAEGYSVSREKKESFPLTVTSAQKNPTAFYLCASSTPGRGSSYEQYFGPGTRLTVT.

This rearrangement joins TRBV7-2 to TRBJ1-5; perhaps TRBD1 as D (6 bases). V was trimmed by 6 bases and J by 3 bases, leaving 12 bases between them. CDR3 length: 14 residues. CDR1 is SGHTA, CDR2 FQGNSA, per germline. The DNA of the CDR3 is TGTGCCAGCAGACAAACAGGGTTCAATCAGCCCCAGCATTTT. It encodes CASRQTGFNQPQHF.

This sequence joins TRBV30 and TRBJ2-1, with D hard to call. CDR3 length equals 12 residues. The V gene lost 1 base and the J gene lost 4 bases, with 5 bases spanning the gap. Germline assignment: CDR1 GTSNPN and CDR2 SVGIG (reference sequence). The CDR3 sequence: CAWSAQYNEQFF. CDR3 in DNA: TGTGCCTGGAGTGCTCAATACAATGAGCAGTTCTTC.